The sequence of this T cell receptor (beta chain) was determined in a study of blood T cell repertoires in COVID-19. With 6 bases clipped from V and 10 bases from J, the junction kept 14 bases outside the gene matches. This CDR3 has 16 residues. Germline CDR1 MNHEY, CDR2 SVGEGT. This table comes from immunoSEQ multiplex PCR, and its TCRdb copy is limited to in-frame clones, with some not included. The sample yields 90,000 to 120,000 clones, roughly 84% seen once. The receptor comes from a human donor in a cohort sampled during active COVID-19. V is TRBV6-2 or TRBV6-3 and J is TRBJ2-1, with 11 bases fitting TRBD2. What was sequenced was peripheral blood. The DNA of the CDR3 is TGTGCCAGCAGCCGCGGGGTAGCGGGAGGGCCAGGAGAGCAGTTCTTC. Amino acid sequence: CASSRGVAGGPGEQFF.